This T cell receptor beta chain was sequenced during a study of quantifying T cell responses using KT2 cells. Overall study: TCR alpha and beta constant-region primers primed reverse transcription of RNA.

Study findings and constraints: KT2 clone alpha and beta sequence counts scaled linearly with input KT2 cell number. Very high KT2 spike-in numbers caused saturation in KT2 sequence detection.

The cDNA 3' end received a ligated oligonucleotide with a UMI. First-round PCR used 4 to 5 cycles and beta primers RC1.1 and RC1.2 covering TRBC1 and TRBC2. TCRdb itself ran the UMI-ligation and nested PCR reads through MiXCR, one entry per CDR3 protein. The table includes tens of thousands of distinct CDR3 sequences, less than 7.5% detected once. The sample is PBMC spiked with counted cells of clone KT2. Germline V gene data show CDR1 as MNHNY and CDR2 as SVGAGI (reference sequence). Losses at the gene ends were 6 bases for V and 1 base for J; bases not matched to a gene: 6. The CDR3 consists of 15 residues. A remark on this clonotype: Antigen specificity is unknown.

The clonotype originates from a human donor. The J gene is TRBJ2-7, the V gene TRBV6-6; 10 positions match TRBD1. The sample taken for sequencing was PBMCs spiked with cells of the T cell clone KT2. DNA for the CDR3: TGTGCCAGCAGACGGGGACAGGGGTCTTCCTACGAGCAGTACTTC. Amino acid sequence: CASRRGQGSSYEQYF.